Following are 16 T cell receptor beta chains from one sample sequenced in a study of T cells after yellow fever vaccination. MiXCR, run by TCRdb on the 5' RACE reads, gives a single entry per CDR3 protein. The sample lists about 340,000 distinct CDR3 sequences; 9.5% to 15% were seen once. The sample in question was CD4+ T cells sorted from PBMCs, obtained 15 days after the yellow fever booster vaccination. All receptors come from a man aged 18-30 years who received the YFV17D yellow fever vaccine.

The rearrangement joins TRBV27 to TRBJ2-7; D assignment may be TRBD1 or TRBD2 (5 bases each). The V end was cut by 1 base, the J end by 5 bases, with 9 bases between. This CDR3 is 13 amino acids long. CDR1 MNHEY and CDR2 SMNVEV come from the germline V gene (reference sequence). This chain's CDR3 is CASSLLQGDEQYF. The DNA of the CDR3 is TGTGCCAGCAGTTTATTGCAGGGAGACGAGCAGTACTTC.

The sample holds a few counts of this clonotype. Germline and junction disagree at one end, which may indicate a read error. The genes are TRBV20-1 and TRBJ1-4; unclear D gene. CDR1 and CDR2 (germline): DFQATT, SNEGSKA (reference sequence). The CDR3 has 14 amino acids. CDR3 in DNA: TGCAGTGCTAGAGTGGTGACAACGAATGAAAAACTGTTTTTT. This sequence encodes CSARVVTTNEKLFF.

The rearrangement links TRBV30 to TRBJ1-3, with 9 bases fitting TRBD1. This CDR3 spans 14 amino acids. Germline V gene data show CDR1 as GTSNPN and CDR2 as SVGIG (reference sequence). V gave up 2 bases and J gave up 10 bases; unmatched junction bases: 9. As DNA, the CDR3 is TGTGCCTGGAGTCTGGGACAGGGATCCCTTACCATATATTTT. This encodes CAWSLGQGSLTIYF.

This clonotype was recorded a few times. This chain connects TRBV10-1 to TRBJ1-5; 7 nucleotides line up with TRBD1. V shed 10 bases and J 4 bases; nucleotides not matched to a gene: 7. The CDR3 is made up of 13 amino acids. The V gene's germline CDR1 is WNHNN and CDR2 SYGVQD (reference sequence). CDR3 nucleotide sequence: TGCGCCACCTCAGGGGGTTGGAATCAGCCCCAGCATTTT. It translates to CATSGGWNQPQHF.

This clonotype was seen ten or more times. The chain uses TRBV20-1 and TRBJ1-1; the D gene is possibly TRBD1 (5 bases). This CDR3 comprises 14 residues. V dropped 5 bases and J dropped 5 bases, with 18 bases sitting between them. From germline, CDR1 is DFQATT and CDR2 SNEGSKA (reference sequence). The CDR3 is CSAFDRARGTEAFF. The CDR3 DNA reads as TGCAGTGCTTTTGACCGAGCCCGGGGGACTGAAGCTTTCTTT.

The genes are TRBV18 and TRBJ1-6; D is possibly TRBD1 (5 bases). Germline V lookup: CDR1 KGHSH, CDR2 LQKENI. This CDR3 spans 14 amino acids. Trimming removed 5 bases at V and 9 bases at J, with 14 bases between. The CDR3 DNA sequence: TGTGCCAGCTCATGGGACGGACAAGTTTCACCCCTCCACTTT. Protein sequence: CASSWDGQVSPLHF.

As to this clonotype: A much larger clone lies a single base off, so this may be a read error. The final CDR3 position lacks the conserved phenylalanine or tryptophan, pointing to a likely read error. This sequence joins TRBV20-1 and TRBJ2-5; 12 bases agree with TRBD2. The germline V gene encodes CDR1 DFQATT and CDR2 SNEGSKA (reference sequence). V lost 6 bases to trimming and J lost 2 bases; unmatched junction nucleotides: 7. The CDR3 sequence is 15 residues long. The CDR3 is CSAVTSGGIQETQYL. The DNA of the CDR3 is TGCAGTGCAGTAACTAGCGGGGGGATTCAAGAGACCCAGTACTTG.

V gene TRBV5-4 combines with J gene TRBJ2-5; 8 bases match TRBD1. There are 14 residues in the CDR3. The V gene end was trimmed by 4 bases and the J gene end by 8 bases; junction bases not matched to a gene: 10. Germline V gene lookup returns CDR1 SGHNT and CDR2 YYREEE (reference sequence). Written as DNA, the CDR3 is TGTGCCAGCAGCAATTGGACAGGGACAAGAACCCAGTACTTC. Encoded protein: CASSNWTGTRTQYF.

This clonotype was observed a handful of times. This chain connects TRBV3-1 to TRBJ1-1; D perhaps matches TRBD1 (5 bases). The CDR3 extends over 16 amino acids. V was clipped by 1 base and J by 3 bases, with 15 bases between them. Germline V gene data show CDR1 as LGHDT and CDR2 as YNNKEL (reference sequence). The CDR3 protein is CASSQGRGGLDTEAFF. The CDR3 nucleotides read TGTGCCAGCAGCCAAGGGCGTGGGGGTTTGGACACTGAAGCTTTCTTT.

The J gene is TRBJ2-5, the V gene TRBV4-3; 7 bases are shared with TRBD1. Germline V gene data show CDR1 as LGHNA and CDR2 as YSLEER. The CDR3 contains 15 residues. With V trimmed by 0 bases and J by 3 bases, 4 bases remained unmatched. CDR3: CASSQDLTGKETQYF. The CDR3 nucleotides read TGCGCCAGCAGCCAAGATTTGACAGGGAAAGAGACCCAGTACTTC.

The V and J genes are TRBV6-5 and TRBJ1-5; D is uncertain. The CDR3 has 15 residues. Per germline, CDR1 MNHEY and CDR2 SVGAGI. V was clipped by 2 bases and J by 0 bases, with 8 bases between them. CDR3 nucleotides: TGTGCCAGCAGTTACGGTCCTACTAGCAATCAGCCCCAGCATTTT. Encoded protein: CASSYGPTSNQPQHF.

This clonotype was counted at least ten times. The chain has TRBV20-1 and TRBJ2-3; 10 nucleotides agree with TRBD2. The trim removed 5 bases at V and 5 bases at J, leaving 10 bases unmatched. Germline lookup yields CDR1 DFQATT and CDR2 SNEGSKA (reference sequence). CDR3 length equals 15 residues. The CDR3, as DNA: TGCAGTGCTGCAGACAGCGGGGGGGCGGGAGATACGCAGTATTTT. It codes for CSAADSGGAGDTQYF.

This sequence joins TRBV29-1 and TRBJ2-5, with 7 bases aligning to TRBD1. Losses at the gene ends were 6 bases for V and 5 bases for J; bases not matched to a gene: 15. CDR1 is SQVTM, CDR2 ANQGSEA, per germline. The CDR3 is made up of 15 amino acids. CDR3: CSVPTQGVIPETQYF. The DNA for the CDR3 is TGCAGCGTACCTACTCAGGGGGTGATTCCTGAGACCCAGTACTTC.

This clonotype was counted ten times or more. This chain connects TRBV25-1 to TRBJ1-2; D gene uncertain. This CDR3 is 12 amino acids long. Trimming took off 7 bases at V and 4 bases at J, with 10 bases between the two ends. Germline CDR1 reads MGHDK; CDR2 reads SYGVNS. For the CDR3, the DNA is TGTGCCAGCATTGGAGACGGCTATGGCTACACCTTC. Translated: CASIGDGYGYTF.

This clonotype occurred a few times. This chain connects TRBV5-1 to TRBJ1-2, with D maybe TRBD1 (6 bases). The germline V and J ends were trimmed by 1 base and 10 bases, with 14 bases remaining between them. Germline V CDR1 and CDR2: SGHRS, YFSETQ. The CDR3 is 13 residues long. For the CDR3, the DNA is TGCGCCAGCAGCTTGAAAAGGGACACCGACTACACCTTC. Translation: CASSLKRDTDYTF.

This sequence joins TRBV6-6 and TRBJ1-3; D gene uncertain. This CDR3 has 12 amino acids. The germline V gene encodes CDR1 MNHNY and CDR2 SVGAGI (reference sequence). V lost 0 bases and J 6 bases, leaving 3 bases between the germline ends. The CDR3 DNA is TGTGCCAGCAGTTACTCCTTAAACACCATATATTTT. Amino acids: CASSYSLNTIYF.